This T cell receptor beta chain emerged from a study of radiotherapy plus CTLA-4 blockade in lung cancer (dated by TCRdb to the late 2010s). Regarding the complete study: Objective responses occurred in approximately 19% of enrolled patients, and around 30% achieved disease control.

Concerning this clone: No cognate antigen has been identified for it. Base qualities were left out, and no much larger clone turns up one base away.

The germline V gene provides CDR1 SNHLY and CDR2 FYNNEI. V is pared back by 6 bases and J by 5 bases, with 8 bases lying between the germline termini. Including cysteine and phenylalanine, the CDR3 has 11 amino acids. Only the CDR3 part of the read is kept: 33 bases, read in frame from the first base. What the study reported, not specific to this receptor: Increased serum interferon-beta after radiation, together with early dynamic changes in blood T cell clones, were reported to be the strongest predictors of response. After treatment with radiotherapy and ipilimumab, TCR clones that came from tumors expanded in the peripheral blood.

The library was made by the immunoSEQ multiplex PCR assay. The table was pulled from immuneACCESS by TCRdb, which kept in-frame rearrangements only. Such tables lose some clones; where checked, under half of the loss comes from unresolved V genes, and the rest has no known cause. Recorded for this sample are more than 55,000 clones; about 80% of them occurred a single time. 6% to 7% of the sample is taken by the ten largest. The study tested focal radiation therapy combined with CTLA-4 blockade (ipilimumab) in patients with chemo-refractory metastatic non-small-cell lung cancer. The chain joins TRBV2 to TRBJ2-7, with the D gene not confidently named. The source of this sequence is a human donor with non-small cell lung cancer whose response to radiotherapy plus ipilimumab could not be evaluated. The sequences come from peripheral blood, collected from a patient treated with radiotherapy plus ipilimumab. The DNA sequence is TGTGCCAGCAGGGCCCGGGACGAGCAGTACTTC. This yields the protein CASRARDEQYF. Where the CDR3 stops, the reference TRBV2 and TRBJ2-7 genes take over; the full variable domain is EPEVTQTPSHQVTQMGQEVILRCVPISNHLYFYWYRQILGQKVEFLVSFYNNEISEKSEIFDDQFSVERPDGSNFTLKIRSTKLEDSAMYFCASRARDEQYFGPGTRLTVT.